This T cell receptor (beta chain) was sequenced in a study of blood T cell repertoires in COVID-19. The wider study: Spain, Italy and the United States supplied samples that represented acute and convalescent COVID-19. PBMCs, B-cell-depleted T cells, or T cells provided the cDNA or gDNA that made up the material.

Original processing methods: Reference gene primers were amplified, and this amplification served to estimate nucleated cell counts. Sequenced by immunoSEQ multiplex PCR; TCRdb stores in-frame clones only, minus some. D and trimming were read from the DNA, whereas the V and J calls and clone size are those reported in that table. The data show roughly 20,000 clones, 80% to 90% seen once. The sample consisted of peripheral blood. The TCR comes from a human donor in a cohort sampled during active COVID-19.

CDR3 sequence: CASNRGDSSNYGYTF. CDR3 in DNA: TGTGCCAGCAACAGAGGGGACAGCTCTAACTATGGCTACACCTTC. The V gene is TRBV6-5, the J gene TRBJ1-2, with TRBD1 identical over 7 bases. CDR1 and CDR2 from the germline V gene are MNHEY and SVGAGI. The CDR3 has 15 residues. The V segment lost 7 bases and the J segment 0 bases; nucleotides outside the gene matches: 8.